This record covers a single T cell receptor (beta chain). Its specificity is not known. Sequencing ends 3 residues short of the CDR3 end; the germline J gene provides the rest. Clones were read by immunoSEQ multiplex PCR, and TCRdb kept only the in-frame ones, dropping some. This table lists some 20,000 clones. These data belong to a study of T cells in women clearing cervical HPV infection. About the study: Cases' blood sampling followed lesion detection by median approximately 140 days (90 to 200). General study points: CIN3+ cases had significantly higher TCR repertoire richness than controls, but evenness did not differ.

All donors had a single incident cervical HPV16 infection, not prevalent. In germline, CDR1 is LNHDA, CDR2 SQIVND (reference sequence). V was pared by 8 bases and J by 10 bases, with 10 bases of the junction left unmatched. CDR3 length equals 14 residues. The sample taken for sequencing was blood buffy coat. The rearrangement joins TRBV19 to TRBJ2-2, with 10 bases matching TRBD1. This clonotype was sampled from a woman between 18 and 70 years old with a cervical HPV16 infection that either progressed to CIN3+ or cleared (not recorded which). The DNA read from the CDR3 is TGTGCCAGTCGTGGGACAGGGGTTGCCGAGGAG. It codes for CASRGTGVAEE. The full-length CDR3 reads as CASRGTGVAEELFF.